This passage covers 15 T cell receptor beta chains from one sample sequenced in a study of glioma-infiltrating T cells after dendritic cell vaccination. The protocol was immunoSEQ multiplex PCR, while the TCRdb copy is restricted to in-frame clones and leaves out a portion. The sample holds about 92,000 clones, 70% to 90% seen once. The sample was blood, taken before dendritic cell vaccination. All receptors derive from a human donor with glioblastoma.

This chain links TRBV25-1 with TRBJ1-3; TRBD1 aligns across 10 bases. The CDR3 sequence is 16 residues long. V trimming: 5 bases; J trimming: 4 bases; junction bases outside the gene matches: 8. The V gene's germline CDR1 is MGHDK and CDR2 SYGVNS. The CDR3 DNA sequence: TGTGCCAGCAGTCGCCGGGACAGGGGCTTCGGAAACACCATATATTTT. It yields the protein CASSRRDRGFGNTIYF.

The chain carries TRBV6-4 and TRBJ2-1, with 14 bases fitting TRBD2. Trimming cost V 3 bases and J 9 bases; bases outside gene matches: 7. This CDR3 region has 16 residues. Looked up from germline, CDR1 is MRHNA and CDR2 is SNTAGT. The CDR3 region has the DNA TGTGCCAGCAGTGAAACCGGGACTAGCGGGAGTAGTGAGCAGTTCTTC. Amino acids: CASSETGTSGSSEQFF.

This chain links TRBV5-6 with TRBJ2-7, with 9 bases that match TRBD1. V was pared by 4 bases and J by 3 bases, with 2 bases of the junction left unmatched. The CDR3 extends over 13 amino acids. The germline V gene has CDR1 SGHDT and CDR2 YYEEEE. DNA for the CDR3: TGTGCCAGCAGCGCGGGACAGGGCTACGAGCAGTACTTC. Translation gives CASSAGQGYEQYF.

CDR3 region: CASSGGGTGVNYGYTF. The CDR3 bases are TGTGCCAGTTCTGGGGGGGGGACAGGGGTCAACTATGGCTACACCTTC. This chain connects TRBV9 to TRBJ1-2; 10 nucleotides line up with TRBD1. Trimming cost V 8 bases and J 2 bases; bases outside gene matches: 12. The V gene's germline CDR1 is SGDLS and CDR2 YYNGEE. This CDR3 spans 16 amino acids. Using reference TRBV9 and TRBJ1-2 for the parts outside the CDR3, the full variable domain is DSGVTQTPKHLITATGQRVTLRCSPRSGDLSVYWYQQSLDQGLQFLIQYYNGEERAKGNILERFSAQQFPDLHSELNLSSLELGDSALYFCASSGGGTGVNYGYTFGSGTRLTVV.

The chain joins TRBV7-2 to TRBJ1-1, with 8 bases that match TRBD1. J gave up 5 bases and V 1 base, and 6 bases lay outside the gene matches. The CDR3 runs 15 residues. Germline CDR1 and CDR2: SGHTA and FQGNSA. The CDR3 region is CASSLDQGAATEAFF. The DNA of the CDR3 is TGTGCCAGCAGCTTAGACCAGGGGGCTGCGACTGAAGCTTTCTTT. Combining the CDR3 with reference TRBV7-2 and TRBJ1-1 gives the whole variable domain GAGVSQSPSNKVTEKGKDVELRCDPISGHTALYWYRQSLGQGLEFLIYFQGNSAPDKSGLPSDRFSAERTGGSVSTLTIQRTQQEDSAVYLCASSLDQGAATEAFFGQGTRLTVV.

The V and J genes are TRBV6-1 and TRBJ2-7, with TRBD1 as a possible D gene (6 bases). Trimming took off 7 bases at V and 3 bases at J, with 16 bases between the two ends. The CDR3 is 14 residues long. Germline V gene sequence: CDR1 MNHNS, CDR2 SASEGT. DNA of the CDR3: TGTGCCAGCAAACTAACAGGGAAGGGCTACGAGCAGTACTTC. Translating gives CASKLTGKGYEQYF.

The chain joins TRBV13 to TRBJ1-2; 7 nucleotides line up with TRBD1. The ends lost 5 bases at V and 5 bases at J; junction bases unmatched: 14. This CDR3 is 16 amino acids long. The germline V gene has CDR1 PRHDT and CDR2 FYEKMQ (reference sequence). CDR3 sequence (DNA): TGTGCCAGCAGCCCAAGGAGGGGGCCTCCCCCTTATGGCTACACCTTC. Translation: CASSPRRGPPPYGYTF. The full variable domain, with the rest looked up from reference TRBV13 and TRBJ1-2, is AAGVIQSPRHLIKEKRETATLKCYPIPRHDTVYWYQQGPGQDPQFLISFYEKMQSDKGSIPDRFSAQQFSDYHSELNMSSLELGDSALYFCASSPRRGPPPYGYTFGSGTRLTVV.

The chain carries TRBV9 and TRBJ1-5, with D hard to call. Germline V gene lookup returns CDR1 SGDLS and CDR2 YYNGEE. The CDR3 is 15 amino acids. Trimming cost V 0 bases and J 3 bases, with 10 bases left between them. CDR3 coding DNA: TGTGCCAGCAGCGTAGGAGGCGGAAACAATCAGCCCCAGCATTTT. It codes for CASSVGGGNNQPQHF.

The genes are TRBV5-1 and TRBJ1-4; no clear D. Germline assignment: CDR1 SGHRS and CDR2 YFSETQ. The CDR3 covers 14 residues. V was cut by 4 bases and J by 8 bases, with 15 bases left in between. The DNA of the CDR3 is TGCGCCAGCAGCCCCGAAACTCTTTGGGAAAAACTGTTTTTT. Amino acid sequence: CASSPETLWEKLFF.

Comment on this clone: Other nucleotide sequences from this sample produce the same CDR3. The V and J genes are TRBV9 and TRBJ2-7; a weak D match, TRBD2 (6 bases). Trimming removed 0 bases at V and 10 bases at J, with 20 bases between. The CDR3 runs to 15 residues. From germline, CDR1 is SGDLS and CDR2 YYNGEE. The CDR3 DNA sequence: TGTGCCAGCAGCGTAGGCGGCGGGGCCCCCCTCGAACAGTACTTC. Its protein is CASSVGGGAPLEQYF. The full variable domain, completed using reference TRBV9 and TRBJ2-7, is DSGVTQTPKHLITATGQRVTLRCSPRSGDLSVYWYQQSLDQGLQFLIQYYNGEERAKGNILERFSAQQFPDLHSELNLSSLELGDSALYFCASSVGGGAPLEQYFGPGTRLTVT.

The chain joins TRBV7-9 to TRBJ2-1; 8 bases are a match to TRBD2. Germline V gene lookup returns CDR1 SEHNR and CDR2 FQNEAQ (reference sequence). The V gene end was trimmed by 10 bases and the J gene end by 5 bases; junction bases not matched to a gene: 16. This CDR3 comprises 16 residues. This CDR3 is CATSQWGSGTNNEQFF. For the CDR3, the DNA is TGTGCCACCTCCCAGTGGGGTAGCGGGACCAACAATGAGCAGTTCTTC.

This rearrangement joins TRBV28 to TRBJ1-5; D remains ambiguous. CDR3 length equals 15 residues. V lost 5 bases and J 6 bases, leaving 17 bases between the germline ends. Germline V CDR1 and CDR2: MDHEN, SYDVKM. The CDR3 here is CASSHYSVLSQPQHF. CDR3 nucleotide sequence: TGTGCCAGCAGTCATTACAGTGTACTCTCTCAGCCCCAGCATTTT.

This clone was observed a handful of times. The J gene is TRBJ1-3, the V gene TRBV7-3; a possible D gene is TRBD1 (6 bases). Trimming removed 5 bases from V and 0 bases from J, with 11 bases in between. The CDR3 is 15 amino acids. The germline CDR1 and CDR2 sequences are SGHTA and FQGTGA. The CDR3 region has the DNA TGTGCCAGCAGCGTCCGGGACACCTCTGGAAACACCATATATTTT. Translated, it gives CASSVRDTSGNTIYF.

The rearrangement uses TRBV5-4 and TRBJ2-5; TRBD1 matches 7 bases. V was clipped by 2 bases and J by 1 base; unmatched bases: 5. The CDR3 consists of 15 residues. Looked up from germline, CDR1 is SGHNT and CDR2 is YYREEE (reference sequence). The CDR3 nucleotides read TGTGCCAGCAGCTTATTAGGGACAGCCCAAGAGACCCAGTACTTC. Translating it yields CASSLLGTAQETQYF.

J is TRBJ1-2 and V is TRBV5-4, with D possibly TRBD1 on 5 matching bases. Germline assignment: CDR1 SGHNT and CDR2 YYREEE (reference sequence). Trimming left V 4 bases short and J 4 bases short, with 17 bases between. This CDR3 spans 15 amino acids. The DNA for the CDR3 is TGTGCCAGCAGCCCCTGGGGTGCAGGGTCCTATGGCTACACCTTC. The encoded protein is CASSPWGAGSYGYTF.